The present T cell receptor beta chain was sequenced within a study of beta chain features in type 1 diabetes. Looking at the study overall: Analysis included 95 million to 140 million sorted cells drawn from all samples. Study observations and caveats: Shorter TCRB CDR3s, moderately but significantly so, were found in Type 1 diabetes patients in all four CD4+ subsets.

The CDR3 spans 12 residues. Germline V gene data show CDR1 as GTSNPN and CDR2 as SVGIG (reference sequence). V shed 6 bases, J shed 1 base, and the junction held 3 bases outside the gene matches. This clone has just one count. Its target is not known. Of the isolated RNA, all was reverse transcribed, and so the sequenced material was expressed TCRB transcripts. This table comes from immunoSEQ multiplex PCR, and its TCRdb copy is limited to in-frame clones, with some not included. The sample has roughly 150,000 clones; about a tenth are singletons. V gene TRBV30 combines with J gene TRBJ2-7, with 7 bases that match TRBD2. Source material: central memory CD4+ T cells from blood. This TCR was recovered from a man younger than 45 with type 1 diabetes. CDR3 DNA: TGTGCCTGTGACGGGGGGTCCTACGAGCAGTACTTC. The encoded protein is CACDGGSYEQYF.